This TCR beta chain stems from a study of T cells in Graves' hyperthyroidism and ophthalmopathy. Study-wide results and caveats: The model forecast ophthalmopathy, anticipating it by a median approximately 6 months before onset. Most clonotypes expanded in thyroid above 0.001 were likewise present in blood.

Germline CDR1 reads MNHEY; CDR2 reads SVGAGI. The CDR3 is 16 amino acids. V lost 0 bases, J lost 0 bases, and 9 bases lay in between. Details on this clonotype: What it binds is unknown.

The study excluded patients with uncontrolled infection, other autoimmune disease, pregnancy or lactation. Using RNA transcripts as the source, TCR beta CDR3 regions were amplified. When the TCR CDR3 underwent first-round RT-PCR, the HTBI primer set was used. TCRdb re-called the multiplex PCR reads through MiXCR, storing one row per CDR3 protein. Of 600,000 or so distinct CDR3 sequences listed, about 14% are singletons. Sequences were obtained from blood. The chain uses TRBV6-5 and TRBJ2-4; no reliable D call. The sequence came from a woman between 18 and 30 years old with Graves' ophthalmopathy. CDR3 in DNA: TGTGCCAGCAGTTACTCGGGTTGGGCAGCCAAAAACATTCAGTACTTC. This translates into CASSYSGWAAKNIQYF.